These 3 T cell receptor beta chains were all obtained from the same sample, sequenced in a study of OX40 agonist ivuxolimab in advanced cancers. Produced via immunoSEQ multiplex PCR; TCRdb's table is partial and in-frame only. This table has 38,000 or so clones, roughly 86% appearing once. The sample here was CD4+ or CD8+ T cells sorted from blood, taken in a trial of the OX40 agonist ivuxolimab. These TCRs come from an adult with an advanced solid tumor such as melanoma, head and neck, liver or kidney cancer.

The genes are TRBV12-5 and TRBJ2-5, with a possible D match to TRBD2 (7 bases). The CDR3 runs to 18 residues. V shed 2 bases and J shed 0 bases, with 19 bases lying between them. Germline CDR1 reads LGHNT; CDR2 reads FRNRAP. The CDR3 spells CASGLLTNRAGDQETQYF. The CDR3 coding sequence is TGTGCTAGTGGTTTGCTGACAAACAGGGCGGGAGACCAAGAGACCCAGTACTTC.

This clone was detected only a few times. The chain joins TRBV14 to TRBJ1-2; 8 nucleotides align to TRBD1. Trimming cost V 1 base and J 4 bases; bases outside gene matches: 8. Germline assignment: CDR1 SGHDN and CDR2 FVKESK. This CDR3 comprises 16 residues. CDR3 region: CASSQGRGRSGYGYTF. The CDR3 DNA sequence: TGTGCCAGCAGCCAAGGCAGGGGGCGTTCTGGCTATGGCTACACCTTC. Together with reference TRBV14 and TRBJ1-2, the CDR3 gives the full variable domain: EAGVTQFPSHSVIEKGQTVTLRCDPISGHDNLYWYRRVMGKEIKFLLHFVKESKQDESGMPNNRFLAERTGGTYSTLKVQPAELEDSGVYFCASSQGRGRSGYGYTFGSGTRLTVV.

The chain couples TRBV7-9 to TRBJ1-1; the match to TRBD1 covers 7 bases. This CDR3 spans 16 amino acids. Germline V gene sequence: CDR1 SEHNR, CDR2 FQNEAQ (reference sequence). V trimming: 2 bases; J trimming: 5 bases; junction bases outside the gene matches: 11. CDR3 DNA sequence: TGTGCCAGCAGCTTAAGGTTCTCGGGACAGTTGACTGAAGCTTTCTTT. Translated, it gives CASSLRFSGQLTEAFF.